These T cell receptor beta chains were read from a single sample in a study of T cell repertoires in cytomegalovirus infection. TCRdb passed the reads through MiXCR, listing each CDR3 protein once. The sample yields some 270,000 distinct CDR3 sequences, over 15% seen once. Sequenced material: CD8+ T cells from PBMCs. The receptors shown here come from a human donor in good health (CMV status not recorded). Some clones in this sample may be carry-over from other donors' samples. Each CDR3 is given with its conserved first and last residue. The D gene is left open where the match is weak. Some rows have no size entry. The others give once, few or many, or a class for an expanded clone.

clone size	D gene	J gene	V gene	CDR3 protein	CDR3 DNA
few	TRBD2	TRBJ2-3	TRBV20-1	CSAWTGLAADTQYF	TGCAGTGCCTGGACGGGACTAGCCGCAGATACGCAGTATTTT
NA	NA	TRBJ2-1	TRBV20-1	CSARSSVRNEQFF	TGCAGTGCTAGGAGCTCCGTGAGGAATGAGCAGTTCTTC
few	NA	TRBJ2-7	TRBV10-3	CAIRPRDVYEQYF	TGTGCCATCAGGCCACGGGACGTCTACGAGCAGTACTTC
NA	NA	TRBJ2-1	TRBV7-9	CASSVTGTENEQFF	TGTGCCAGCAGCGTCACCGGGACGGAAAATGAGCAGTTCTTC
few	NA	TRBJ1-2	TRBV28	CASKGSHYGYTF	TGTGCCAGCAAGGGGTCGCACTATGGCTACACCTTC
many	NA	TRBJ2-2	TRBV6-2/TRBV6-3	CASSYVRSGELFF	TGTGCCAGCAGTTACGTTCGGTCCGGGGAGCTGTTTTTT
NA	NA	TRBJ1-1	TRBV27	CASSFGRYSTEAFF	TGTGCCAGCAGTTTCGGCAGGTATTCCACTGAAGCTTTCTTT
few	TRBD1	TRBJ2-7	TRBV20-1	CSAVAAGGYDEQYF	TGCAGTGCTGTCGCGGCAGGGGGCTATGACGAGCAGTACTTC
many	TRBD1	TRBJ2-3	TRBV28	CASNYDRGGTDTQYF	TGTGCCAGCAACTACGACAGGGGAGGCACAGATACGCAGTATTTT
NA	NA	TRBJ2-5	TRBV6-2/TRBV6-3	CASSLLYQETQYF	TGTGCCAGCAGCCTCCTGTACCAAGAGACCCAGTACTTC
NA	TRBD2	TRBJ2-3	TRBV7-9	CASSPQSGGGASDTQYF	TGTGCCAGCAGCCCACAGAGTGGCGGGGGGGCCTCGGATACGCAGTATTTT
many	NA	TRBJ1-5	TRBV7-2	CASSLAEAGTQPQHF	TGTGCCAGCAGCTTAGCGGAGGCAGGGACTCAGCCCCAGCATTTT
many	TRBD2	TRBJ2-5	TRBV6-4	CASSPASGGNETQYF	TGTGCCAGCAGCCCAGCGAGCGGGGGAAATGAGACCCAGTACTTC
NA	NA	TRBJ1-4	TRBV6-6	CASSSEVFGLMREKLFF	TGTGCCAGCAGTTCCGAGGTGTTCGGGTTGATGCGAGAAAAACTGTTTTTT
NA	NA	TRBJ2-1	TRBV7-9	CASSPRVGGDNEQFF	TGTGCCAGCAGCCCCCGGGTGGGTGGGGACAATGAGCAGTTCTTC
many	TRBD1	TRBJ2-1	TRBV29-1	CSVEGSQGAYNEQFF	TGCAGCGTTGAAGGATCACAGGGGGCCTACAATGAGCAGTTCTTC
few	NA	TRBJ1-2	TRBV4-3	CASSQDSQATFYGYTF	TGCGCCAGCAGCCAAGACTCCCAGGCCACCTTCTATGGCTACACCTTC
NA	NA	TRBJ1-1	TRBV20-1	CSARDPTGARGTEAFF	TGCAGTGCTAGAGATCCGACAGGTGCGAGAGGCACTGAAGCTTTCTTT
few	TRBD1	TRBJ1-2	TRBV6-1	CASRSGTGVYYGYTF	TGTGCCAGCAGATCCGGGACAGGGGTTTACTATGGCTACACCTTC
few	NA	TRBJ2-1	TRBV12-3/TRBV12-4	CASSLFSREQFF	TGTGCCAGCAGTTTATTTTCCAGGGAGCAGTTCTTC
few	NA	TRBJ2-2	TRBV2	CASSVLPEGELFF	TGTGCCAGCAGTGTATTGCCCGAGGGGGAGCTGTTTTTT
NA	TRBD2	TRBJ2-1	TRBV6-5	CASSLRGLAGGGTYNEQFF	TGTGCCAGCAGTCTCAGGGGACTAGCGGGGGGAGGAACCTACAATGAGCAGTTCTTC
NA	NA	TRBJ1-3	TRBV4-2	CASSQGEGSGNTIYF	TGTGCCAGCAGCCAAGGCGAGGGATCTGGAAACACCATATATTTT
many	NA	TRBJ1-2	TRBV7-2	CASSLDGGTAYGYTF	TGTGCCAGCAGCTTAGATGGGGGTACTGCCTATGGCTACACCTTC
NA	TRBD1	TRBJ2-1	TRBV5-1	CASTHGDRGNNEQFF	TGCGCCAGCACGCACGGGGACAGGGGCAACAATGAGCAGTTCTTC
few	NA	TRBJ2-1	TRBV29-1	CSVEALRDDEQFF	TGCAGCGTTGAAGCTCTCAGGGACGATGAGCAGTTCTTC
few	NA	TRBJ2-7	TRBV29-1	CSVEVGAYEQYF	TGCAGCGTTGAAGTTGGAGCCTACGAGCAGTACTTC
NA	TRBD1	TRBJ1-2	TRBV4-2	CASSSGTEANYGYTF	TGTGCCAGCAGTTCCGGGACAGAGGCTAACTATGGCTACACCTTC
few	NA	TRBJ2-5	TRBV27	CASSSVAGGETQYF	TGTGCCAGCAGTTCAGTCGCGGGCGGGGAGACCCAGTACTTC
few	NA	TRBJ2-7	TRBV28	CASNPVDRGRQYF	TGTGCCAGCAATCCCGTTGACCGAGGGCGTCAGTACTTC
many	TRBD2	TRBJ2-1	TRBV12-3/TRBV12-4	CASSLFVGAGLAVGEQFF	TGTGCCAGCAGTTTATTCGTGGGGGCGGGACTAGCGGTAGGTGAGCAGTTCTTC
many	TRBD1	TRBJ1-5	TRBV12-3/TRBV12-4	CASSFSTGVQPQHF	TGTGCCAGCAGTTTTAGCACAGGGGTTCAGCCCCAGCATTTT
NA	NA	TRBJ1-2	TRBV20-1	CSARRVENYGHTF	TGCAGTGCTCGGCGCGTGGAAAACTATGGCCACACCTTC
NA	NA	TRBJ2-7	TRBV4-1	CASSQEWQGTYEQYF	TGCGCCAGCAGCCAAGAATGGCAGGGTACTTACGAGCAGTACTTC
few	TRBD1	TRBJ2-3	TRBV2	CASNPSVRTGVADTQYF	TGTGCCAGCAACCCATCTGTAAGGACAGGGGTTGCAGATACGCAGTATTTT
few	NA	TRBJ1-1	TRBV11-2	CASSLDLNWGKLGTEAFF	TGTGCCAGCAGCTTAGATCTGAACTGGGGAAAGCTTGGCACTGAAGCTTTCTTT
few	NA	TRBJ2-5	TRBV28	CASSLWAEQETQYF	TGTGCCAGCAGTTTATGGGCAGAACAAGAGACCCAGTACTTC
many	NA	TRBJ1-5	TRBV7-6	CASSLGLPGEGQPQHF	TGTGCCAGCAGCTTAGGGCTGCCCGGGGAGGGTCAGCCCCAGCATTTT
once	TRBD1	TRBJ1-2	TRBV12-3/TRBV12-4	CASSFHSGTGDYGYTF	TGTGCCAGCAGTTTTCATTCCGGGACAGGGGACTATGGCTACACCTTC
few	NA	TRBJ2-1	TRBV7-6	CASSLGTAAVVSYNEQFF	TGTGCCAGCAGCTTAGGGACGGCTGCTGTGGTCTCCTACAATGAGCAGTTCTTC
many	TRBD1	TRBJ1-6	TRBV28	CASRPTGSTRSPLHF	TGTGCCAGCAGGCCGACAGGGTCTACAAGGTCACCCCTCCACTTT
NA	TRBD2	TRBJ2-1	TRBV19	CASSILAGGLAGNEQFF	TGTGCCAGTAGTATACTAGCGGGGGGGCTAGCGGGCAATGAGCAGTTCTTC
NA	NA	TRBJ1-2	TRBV12-5	CASGLDGYGYTF	TGTGCTAGTGGTTTGGACGGATATGGCTACACCTTC
many	TRBD2	TRBJ2-7	TRBV7-2	CASSYTSGVSYEQYF	TGTGCCAGCAGCTATACTAGCGGGGTCTCCTACGAGCAGTACTTC
NA	NA	TRBJ1-4	TRBV28	CASSPTYRDEKLFF	TGTGCCAGCAGTCCGACCTACAGGGATGAAAAACTGTTTTTT
NA	NA	TRBJ1-2	TRBV15	CATSGLMALGGYGYTF	TGTGCCACCAGCGGTCTAATGGCTCTAGGGGGCTATGGCTACACCTTC
NA	NA	TRBJ1-1	TRBV29-1	CSVERDTEAFF	TGCAGCGTTGAGAGGGACACTGAAGCTTTCTTT